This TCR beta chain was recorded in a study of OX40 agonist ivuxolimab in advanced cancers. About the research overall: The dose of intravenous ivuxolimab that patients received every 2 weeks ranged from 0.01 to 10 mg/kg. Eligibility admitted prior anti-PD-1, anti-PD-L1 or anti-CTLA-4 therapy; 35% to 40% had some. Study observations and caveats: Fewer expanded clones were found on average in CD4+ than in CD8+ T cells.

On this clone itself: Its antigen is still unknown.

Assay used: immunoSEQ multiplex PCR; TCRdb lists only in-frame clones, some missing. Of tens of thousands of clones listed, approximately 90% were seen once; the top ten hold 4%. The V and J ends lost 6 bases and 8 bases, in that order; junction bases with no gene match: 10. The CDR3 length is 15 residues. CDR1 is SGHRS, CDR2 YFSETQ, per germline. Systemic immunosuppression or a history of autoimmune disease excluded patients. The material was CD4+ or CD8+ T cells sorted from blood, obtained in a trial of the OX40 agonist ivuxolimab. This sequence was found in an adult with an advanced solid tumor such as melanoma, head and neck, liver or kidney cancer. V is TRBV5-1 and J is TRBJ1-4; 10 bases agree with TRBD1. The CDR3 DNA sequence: TGCGCCAGCACTACTTCCGGGACAGGGGACGAAAAACTGTTTTTT. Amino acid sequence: CASTTSGTGDEKLFF.